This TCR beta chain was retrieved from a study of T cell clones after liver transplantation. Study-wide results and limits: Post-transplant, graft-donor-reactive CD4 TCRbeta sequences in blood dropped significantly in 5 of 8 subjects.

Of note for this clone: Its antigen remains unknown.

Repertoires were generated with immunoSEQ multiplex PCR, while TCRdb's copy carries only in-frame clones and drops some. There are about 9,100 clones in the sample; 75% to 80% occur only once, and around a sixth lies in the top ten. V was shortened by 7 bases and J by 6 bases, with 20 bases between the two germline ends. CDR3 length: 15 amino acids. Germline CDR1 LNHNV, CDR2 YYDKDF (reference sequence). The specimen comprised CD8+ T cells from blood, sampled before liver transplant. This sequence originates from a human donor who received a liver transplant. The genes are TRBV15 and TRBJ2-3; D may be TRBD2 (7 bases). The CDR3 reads CATTLPGGRVDTQYF. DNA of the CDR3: TGTGCCACCACCTTACCGGGGGGCCGGGTTGATACGCAGTATTTT.